Presented here are 3 T cell receptor beta chains from one specimen sequenced in a study of T cells in Graves' hyperthyroidism and ophthalmopathy. The source material, RNA transcripts, was used to amplify TCR beta CDR3 regions. An initial round of RT-PCR targeting the TCR CDR3 relied on the HTBI primer set. TCRdb independently ran MiXCR on the multiplex PCR reads; one entry per CDR3 protein. The sample lists about 500,000 distinct CDR3 sequences, 16% occurring once. Sequenced material: blood. These receptors originate from a woman aged 18-30 years with Graves' hyperthyroidism.

This clonotype was counted between two and nine times. The gene calls are TRBV6-1 and TRBJ1-5; TRBD1 matches 7 bases. This CDR3 is built from 16 residues. V lost 6 bases to trimming and J lost 0 bases; unmatched junction nucleotides: 8. Germline CDR1 reads MNHNS; CDR2 reads SASEGT. This CDR3 reads CASRLGTGVSNQPQHF. Here the CDR3 DNA reads TGTGCCAGCAGATTAGGAACAGGGGTTAGCAATCAGCCCCAGCATTTT.

This clonotype was detected ten times or more. The V and J genes are TRBV28 and TRBJ2-7, with D possibly TRBD2 on 6 matching bases. Germline V gene sequence: CDR1 MDHEN, CDR2 SYDVKM. V gave up 1 base and J gave up 7 bases, with 14 bases separating them. The CDR3 runs 14 residues. CDR3 amino acids: CASSLFAGLGEQYF. CDR3 DNA: TGTGCCAGCAGTTTATTCGCGGGATTGGGGGAGCAGTACTTC. Based on the CDR3 plus reference TRBV28 and TRBJ2-7, the full variable domain is DVKVTQSSRYLVKRTGEKVFLECVQDMDHENMFWYRQDPGLGLRLIYFSYDVKMKEKGDIPEGYSVSREKKERFSLILESASTNQTSMYLCASSLFAGLGEQYFGPGTRLTVT.

The sample holds a few counts of this clonotype. The J gene is TRBJ1-1, the V gene TRBV6-2 or TRBV6-3; D is undetermined. The length of the CDR3 is 13 residues. Germline CDR1 is MNHEY and CDR2 is SVGEGT. The V gene lost 8 bases and the J gene lost 5 bases, with 15 bases spanning the gap. The CDR3 region has the DNA TGTGCCAGCGGGAGTATAGAAGATACTGAAGCTTTCTTT. This encodes CASGSIEDTEAFF.